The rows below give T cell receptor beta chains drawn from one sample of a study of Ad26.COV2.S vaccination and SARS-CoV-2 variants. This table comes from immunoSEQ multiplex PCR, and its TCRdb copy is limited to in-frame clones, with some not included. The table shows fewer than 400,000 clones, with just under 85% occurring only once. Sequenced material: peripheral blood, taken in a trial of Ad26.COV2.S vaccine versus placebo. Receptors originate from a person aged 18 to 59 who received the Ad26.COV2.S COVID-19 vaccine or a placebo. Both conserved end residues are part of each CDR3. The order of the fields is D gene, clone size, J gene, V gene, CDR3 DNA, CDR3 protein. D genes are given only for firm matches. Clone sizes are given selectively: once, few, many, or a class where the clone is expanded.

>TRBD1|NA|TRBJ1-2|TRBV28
TGTGCCAGCAGTCTGACAGGGTCTGGGGTGGTCGGCTACACCTTC
CASSLTGSGVVGYTF
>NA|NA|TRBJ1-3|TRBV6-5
TGTGCCAGCAGTCGCAACAGGGCATCAGGAAACACCATATATTTT
CASSRNRASGNTIYF
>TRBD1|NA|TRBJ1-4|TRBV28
TGTGCCAGCAGAGAATCAGGGGGTGATGAGGAAAAACTGTTTTTT
CASRESGGDEEKLFF
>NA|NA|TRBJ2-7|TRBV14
TGTGCCAGCAGCCAAGTTGGGCAGCCCTACGAGCAGTACTTC
CASSQVGQPYEQYF
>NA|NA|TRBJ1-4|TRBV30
TGTGCCTGGAGGGGAGACAAAAATGAAAAACTGTTTTTT
CAWRGDKNEKLFF
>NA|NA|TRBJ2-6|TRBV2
TGTGCCAGCAGTGAGGTGGCTGGGGCCAACGTCCTGACTTTC
CASSEVAGANVLTF
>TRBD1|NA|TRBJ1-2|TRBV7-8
TGTGCCAGCAGCCAAGCGACAGGGGGTCGGTACTATGGCTACACCTTC
CASSQATGGRYYGYTF
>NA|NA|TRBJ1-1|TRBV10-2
TGCGCCAGCAGTGGGGCAGTTAACACTGAAGCTTTCTTT
CASSGAVNTEAFF
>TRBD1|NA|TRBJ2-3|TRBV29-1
TGCAGCGTTGAAGAGGGGACAGCCACAGATACGCAGTATTTT
CSVEEGTATDTQYF
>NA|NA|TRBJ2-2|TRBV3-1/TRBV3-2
TGTGCCAGCAGCCAAGTAAGGGTCACCGGGGAGCTGTTTTTT
CASSQVRVTGELFF
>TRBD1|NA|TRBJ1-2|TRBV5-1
TGCGCCAGCAGCTTGGCACCAGGGGGGAACTATGGCTACACCTTC
CASSLAPGGNYGYTF
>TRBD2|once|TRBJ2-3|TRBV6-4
TGTGCCAGCAGTCGAGGACTAGCGGGGTCAGATACGCAGTATTTT
CASSRGLAGSDTQYF
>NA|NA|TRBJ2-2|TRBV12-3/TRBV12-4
TGTGCCAGCAGTTTACGAGCCGGGGAGCTGTTTTTT
CASSLRAGELFF
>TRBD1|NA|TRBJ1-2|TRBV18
TGTGCCAGCTCACCCGGACAGGGGAAGGGTTCTGATGGCTACACCTTC
CASSPGQGKGSDGYTF
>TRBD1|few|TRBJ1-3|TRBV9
TGTGCCAGCAGCTCGCGCCCCGGGACAGTCTCTGGAAACACCATATATTTT
CASSSRPGTVSGNTIYF
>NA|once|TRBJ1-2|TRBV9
TGTGCCAGCAGCGTGAACAGTAGGCACTATGGCTACACCTTC
CASSVNSRHYGYTF
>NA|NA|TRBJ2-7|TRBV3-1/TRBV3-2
TGTGCCAGCAGCCAAGTCTGGGGAGGGGGGTTCGGACAGAGCTACGAGCAGTACTTC
CASSQVWGGGFGQSYEQYF
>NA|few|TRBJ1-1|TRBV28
TGTGCCAGCCGTCGGATGAACACTGAAGCTTTCTTT
CASRRMNTEAFF
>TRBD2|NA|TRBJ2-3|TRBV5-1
TGCGCCAGCAGCTCGTCGACTAGCTTCCCAGATACGCAGTATTTT
CASSSSTSFPDTQYF
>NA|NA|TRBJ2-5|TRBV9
TGTGCCAGCAGCGTCTCAACCGGGACCCCCCAAGAGACCCAGTACTTC
CASSVSTGTPQETQYF
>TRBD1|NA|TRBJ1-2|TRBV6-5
TGTGCCAGCAGTCGGGGACAGGGGTTTGGCGGCTACACCTTC
CASSRGQGFGGYTF
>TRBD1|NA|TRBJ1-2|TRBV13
TGTGCCAGCAGCTTAGGCGAACTGAGGGGGACAGGGAACTATGGCTACACCTTC
CASSLGELRGTGNYGYTF
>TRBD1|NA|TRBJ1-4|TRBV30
TGTGCCTGCATAGACAGGGCGCATAATGAAAAACTGTTTTTT
CACIDRAHNEKLFF
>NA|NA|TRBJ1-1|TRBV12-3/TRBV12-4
TGTGCCAGCAGTTACGGGGGGGACACTGAAGCTTTCTTT
CASSYGGDTEAFF
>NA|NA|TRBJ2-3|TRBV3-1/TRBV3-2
TGTGCCAGCAGCCCTGGGGGTGCCCGGAGCACAGATACGCAGTATTTT
CASSPGGARSTDTQYF
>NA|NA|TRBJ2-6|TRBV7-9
TGTGCCAGCAGCTTAGCGTTGCGCTCTGGGGCCAACGTCCTGACTTTC
CASSLALRSGANVLTF
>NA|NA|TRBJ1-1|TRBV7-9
TGTGCCAGCAGCTCAGGCTACCAGGGGTTAGGTGAAGCTTTCTTT
CASSSGYQGLGEAFF
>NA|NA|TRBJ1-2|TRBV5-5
TGTGCCAGCAGCTATCGGGACGTAGCCAACTATGGCTACACCTTC
CASSYRDVANYGYTF
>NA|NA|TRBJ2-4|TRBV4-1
TGCGCCAGCAGCCAAGATTGGGGCAGCTCTCAGTACTTC
CASSQDWGSSQYF
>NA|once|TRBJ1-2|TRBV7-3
TGTGCCAGCAGCTTAAATCGCGAGGGGCCTGGCTACACCTTC
CASSLNREGPGYTF
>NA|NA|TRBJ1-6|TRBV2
TGTGCCAGCAGTTGGCTACCCGTATATTCACCCCTCCACTTT
CASSWLPVYSPLHF
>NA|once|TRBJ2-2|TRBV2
TGTGCCAGCAGGGTGGGGACCCTAAACACCGGGGAGCTGTTTTTT
CASRVGTLNTGELFF
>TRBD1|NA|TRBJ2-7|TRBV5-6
TGTGCCAGCAGCTTAACAGGGACAGGGATCTACGAGCAGTACTTC
CASSLTGTGIYEQYF
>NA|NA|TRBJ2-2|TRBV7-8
TGTGCCAGCAGCTCCAAGAACACCGGGGAGCTGTTTTTT
CASSSKNTGELFF
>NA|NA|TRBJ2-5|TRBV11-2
TGTGCCAGCAGCCGACAGGGAGGGGGGGAGACCCAGTACTTC
CASSRQGGGETQYF
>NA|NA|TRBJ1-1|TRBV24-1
TGTGCCACCAGGGGGGGTGGGGCCGGAAACACTGAAGCTTTCTTT
CATRGGGAGNTEAFF
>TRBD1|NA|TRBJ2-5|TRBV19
TGTGCCAGTAGTATATGGGGACAGGGAGCGGAGACCCAGTACTTC
CASSIWGQGAETQYF
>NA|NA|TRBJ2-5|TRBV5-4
TGTGCCAGCAGCTCATCAGGTTATCGGGAGACCCAGTACTTC
CASSSSGYRETQYF
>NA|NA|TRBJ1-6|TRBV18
TGTGCCAGCTCCCGAATGGATTCACCCCTCCACTTT
CASSRMDSPLHF